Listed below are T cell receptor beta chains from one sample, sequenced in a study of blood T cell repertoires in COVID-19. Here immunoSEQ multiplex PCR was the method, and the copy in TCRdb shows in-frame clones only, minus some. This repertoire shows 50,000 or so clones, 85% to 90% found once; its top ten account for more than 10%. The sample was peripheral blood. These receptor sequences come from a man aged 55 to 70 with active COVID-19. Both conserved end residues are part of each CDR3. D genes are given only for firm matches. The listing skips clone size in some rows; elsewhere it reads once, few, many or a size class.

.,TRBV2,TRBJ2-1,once,CASSEARRTNNEQFF,TGTGCCAGCAGTGAAGCGCGGAGGACTAACAATGAGCAGTTCTTC
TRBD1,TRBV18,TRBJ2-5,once,CASSPPGTGGPQETQYF,TGTGCCAGCTCACCACCGGGGACAGGGGGGCCTCAAGAGACCCAGTACTTC
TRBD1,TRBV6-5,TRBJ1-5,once,CASSRTGLQPQHF,TGTGCCAGCAGCAGGACAGGGCTCCAGCCCCAGCATTTT
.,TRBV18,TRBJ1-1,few,CASSPQIGQGFEAFF,TGTGCCAGCTCGCCGCAAATTGGACAAGGTTTTGAAGCTTTCTTT
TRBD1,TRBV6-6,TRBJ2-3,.,CASRTGARKQDTQYF,TGTGCCAGCAGAACAGGGGCGCGTAAACAAGATACGCAGTATTTT
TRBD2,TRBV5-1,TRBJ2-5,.,CASRTSGGVRTQYF,TGCGCCAGCCGGACTAGCGGGGGCGTGCGGACCCAGTACTTC
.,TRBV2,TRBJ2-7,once,CASGAYLGEQYF,TGTGCCAGCGGGGCTTACCTCGGCGAGCAGTACTTC
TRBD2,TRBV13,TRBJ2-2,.,CASSLSRGLAANTGELFF,TGTGCCAGCAGCTTAAGCAGAGGACTAGCGGCAAACACCGGGGAGCTGTTTTTT
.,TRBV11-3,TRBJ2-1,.,CASSQVLQGYNEQFF,TGTGCCAGCAGCCAGGTCCTACAGGGATACAATGAGCAGTTCTTC
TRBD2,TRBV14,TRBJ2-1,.,CASSQALAGGSKFF,TGTGCCAGCAGCCAAGCATTAGCGGGGGGTAGCAAGTTCTTC
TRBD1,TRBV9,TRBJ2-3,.,CASSIRTGKGTDTQYF,TGTGCCAGCAGCATCCGGACAGGGAAGGGCACAGATACGCAGTATTTT
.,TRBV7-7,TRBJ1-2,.,CASRLRSQVPPYGYTF,TGTGCTAGCAGGTTAAGGTCCCAGGTTCCACCCTATGGCTACACCTTC
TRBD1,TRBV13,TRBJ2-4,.,CASSSIQGAGSKNIQYF,TGTGCCAGCAGCTCAATACAGGGGGCCGGGTCCAAAAACATTCAGTACTTC
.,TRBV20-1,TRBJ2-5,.,CSARDKETQYF,TGCAGTGCTAGAGACAAAGAGACCCAGTACTTC
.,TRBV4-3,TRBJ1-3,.,CASSQLAQENTIYF,TGCGCCAGCAGCCAGTTGGCGCAGGAAAACACCATATATTTT
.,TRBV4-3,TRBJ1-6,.,CASSLSQALGGNSPLHF,TGCGCCAGCAGCCTATCCCAGGCCCTAGGGGGAAATTCACCCCTCCACTTT
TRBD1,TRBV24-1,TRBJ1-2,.,CATSDLSTGAATF,TGTGCCACCAGTGACCTTTCGACAGGGGCTGCCACCTTC
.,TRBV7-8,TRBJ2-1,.,CASSLVTADNEQFF,TGTGCCAGCAGCTTAGTGACAGCCGACAATGAGCAGTTCTTC
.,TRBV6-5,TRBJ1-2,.,CASSYSRPVYGYTF,TGTGCCAGCAGTTACTCTCGCCCGGTCTATGGCTACACCTTC
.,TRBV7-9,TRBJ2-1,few,CASSSRARDEQFF,TGTGCCAGCAGCTCCAGGGCCCGGGATGAGCAGTTCTTC
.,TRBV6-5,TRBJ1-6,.,CASSYSPGNNSPLHF,TGTGCCAGCAGTTACTCCCCAGGAAATAATTCACCCCTCCACTTT
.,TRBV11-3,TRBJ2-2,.,CASSLASAGELFF,TGTGCCAGCAGCTTAGCCTCGGCCGGGGAGCTGTTTTTT
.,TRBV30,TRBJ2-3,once,CAWSSRTGTQYF,TGTGCCTGGAGTTCGCGGACTGGTACGCAGTATTTT
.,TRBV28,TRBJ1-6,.,CASNQGYPYNSPLHF,TGTGCCAGCAATCAGGGTTACCCCTATAATTCACCCCTCCACTTT
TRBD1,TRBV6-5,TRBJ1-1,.,CASSYTPDRGFTEAFF,TGTGCCAGCAGTTACACGCCCGACAGGGGTTTCACTGAAGCTTTCTTT
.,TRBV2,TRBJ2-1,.,CASSGDGLNEQFF,TGTGCCAGCAGTGGAGATGGTCTCAATGAGCAGTTCTTC
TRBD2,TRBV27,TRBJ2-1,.,CASSLTSGYNEQFF,TGTGCCAGCAGTTTGACTAGCGGATACAATGAGCAGTTCTTC
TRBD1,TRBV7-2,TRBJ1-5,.,CASSSRTGSNQPQHF,TGTGCCAGCAGCTCTCGGACAGGGAGCAATCAGCCCCAGCATTTT
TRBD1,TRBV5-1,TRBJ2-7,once,CASTSGGTGGYEQYF,TGCGCCAGCACTTCTGGGGGGACAGGAGGCTACGAGCAGTACTTC
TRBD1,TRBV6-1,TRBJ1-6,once,CASSDLGGGNNSPLHF,TGTGCCAGCAGTGACCTCGGAGGGGGCAATAATTCACCCCTCCACTTT
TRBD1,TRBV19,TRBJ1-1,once,CASRGQGGTEAFF,TGTGCCAGTAGAGGACAGGGGGGTACTGAAGCTTTCTTT
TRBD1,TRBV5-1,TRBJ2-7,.,CASSTGDRVGYEQYF,TGCGCCAGCAGCACGGGGGACAGGGTCGGATACGAGCAGTACTTC
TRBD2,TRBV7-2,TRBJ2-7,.,CASSLTSGSRYEQYF,TGTGCCAGCAGCTTGACTAGCGGGAGTAGGTACGAGCAGTACTTC
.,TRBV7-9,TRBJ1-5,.,CASSSVRDNQPQHF,TGTGCCAGCAGCAGTGTGAGGGACAATCAGCCCCAGCATTTT
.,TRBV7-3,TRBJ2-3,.,CASSPTTGTGVDTQYF,TGTGCCAGCAGCCCGACGACAGGGACGGGGGTCGATACGCAGTATTTT
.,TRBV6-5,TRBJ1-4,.,CASSPTTATNEKLFF,TGTGCCAGCAGTCCTACGACAGCGACAAATGAAAAGCTGTTTTTT
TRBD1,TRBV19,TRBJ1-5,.,CASSITRGQGTWGYQPQHF,TGTGCCAGTAGTATCACTAGGGGACAGGGGACTTGGGGGTATCAGCCCCAGCATTTT
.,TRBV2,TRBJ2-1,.,CASTGNEQFF,TGTGCCAGCACGGGCAATGAGCAGTTCTTC
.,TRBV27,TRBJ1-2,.,CASSSYRVGYGYTF,TGTGCCAGCAGTTCGTACAGGGTCGGCTATGGCTACACCTTC
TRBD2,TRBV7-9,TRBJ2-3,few,CASRPPSGGVTDTQYF,TGTGCCAGCAGACCCCCTAGCGGCGGAGTCACAGATACGCAGTATTTT
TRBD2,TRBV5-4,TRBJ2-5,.,CASKKGLAGGGETQYF,TGTGCCTCTAAGAAAGGACTAGCGGGAGGGGGGGAGACCCAGTACTTC
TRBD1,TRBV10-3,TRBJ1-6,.,CATAGTGGNLGNSPLHF,TGTGCCACCGCCGGGACAGGGGGTAATTTAGGCAATTCACCCCTCCACTTT
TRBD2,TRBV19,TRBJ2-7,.,CASSGPGGGWHEQYF,TGTGCCAGTAGTGGCCCCGGGGGGGGTTGGCACGAGCAGTACTTC
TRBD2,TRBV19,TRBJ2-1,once,CASSIRGIAGRHNEQFF,TGTGCCAGTAGTATACGGGGAATAGCGGGGAGACACAATGAGCAGTTCTTC
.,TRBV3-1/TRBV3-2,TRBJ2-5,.,CASSHGIFHGPEEETQYF,TGTGCCAGCAGCCATGGAATCTTCCATGGGCCAGAAGAAGAGACCCAGTACTTC
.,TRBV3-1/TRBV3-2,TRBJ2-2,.,CASSQDQVRGHGELFF,TGTGCCAGCAGCCAAGATCAGGTCAGGGGCCACGGGGAGCTGTTTTTT
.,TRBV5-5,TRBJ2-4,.,CASSLLGGIKNIQYF,TGTGCCAGCAGCTTACTCGGCGGGATCAAAAACATTCAGTACTTC
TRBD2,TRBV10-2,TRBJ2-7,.,CASSGRSPGTSGGAKWRYEQYF,TGCGCCAGCAGCGGACGAAGTCCCGGGACTAGCGGGGGGGCCAAGTGGCGCTACGAGCAGTACTTC
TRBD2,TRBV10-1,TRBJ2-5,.,CASSGSGGLQETQYF,TGCGCCAGCAGTGGCAGCGGGGGGCTCCAAGAGACCCAGTACTTC
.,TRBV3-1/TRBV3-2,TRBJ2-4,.,CASSLSSNRDAKNIQYF,TGTGCCAGCAGCCTATCGTCGAACAGGGATGCCAAAAACATTCAGTACTTC
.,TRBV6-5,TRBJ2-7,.,CASSQFYEQYF,TGTGCCAGCAGTCAGTTCTACGAGCAGTACTTC